This TCR beta chain derives from a study of identical twins. TCRdb ran MiXCR on the 5' RACE reads and lists one entry per CDR3 protein. Among roughly 220,000 distinct CDR3 sequences listed, 6.5% to 8% were seen once. Germline CDR1 is SGDLS and CDR2 is YYNGEE. The J segment lost 1 base and the V segment lost 0 bases, leaving 2 bases of the junction unmatched. The CDR3 totals 15 residues. This same sample was also part of a study on T cells expressing NK-cell markers.

The gene calls are TRBV9 and TRBJ2-3; the match to TRBD2 covers 7 bases. The sample taken for sequencing was CD8+ T cells sorted from blood. The sequence was obtained from a young woman in good health. The CDR3 bases are TGTGCCAGCAGCGTAGGGGCGGGGGGCACAGATACGCAGTATTTT. Amino acid sequence: CASSVGAGGTDTQYF.